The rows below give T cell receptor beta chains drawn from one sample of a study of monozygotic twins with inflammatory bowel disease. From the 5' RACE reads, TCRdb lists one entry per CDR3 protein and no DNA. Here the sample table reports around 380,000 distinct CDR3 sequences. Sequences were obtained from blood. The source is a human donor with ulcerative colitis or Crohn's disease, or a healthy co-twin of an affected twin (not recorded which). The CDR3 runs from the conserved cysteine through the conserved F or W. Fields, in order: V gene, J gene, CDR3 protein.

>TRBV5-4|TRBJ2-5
CASSPDRWRTQYF
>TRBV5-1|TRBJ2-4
CASSLAAVSTDIQYF
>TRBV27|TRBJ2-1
CASKSPSRLGNEQFF
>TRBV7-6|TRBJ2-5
CASSSSGSRVGETQYF
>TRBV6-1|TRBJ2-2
CASSDRLNTGELFF
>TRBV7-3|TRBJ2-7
CASSLTMGPSYEQYF
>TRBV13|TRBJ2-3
CASSSSWRGGADTQYF
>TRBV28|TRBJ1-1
CASITALNTEAFF
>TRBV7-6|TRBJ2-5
CASSHRTPVQQETQYF
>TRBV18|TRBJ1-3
CASSRRMGVASGNTIYF
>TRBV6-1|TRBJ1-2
CASSDGTGALYGYTF
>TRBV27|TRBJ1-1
CASSLGGLEAEAFF
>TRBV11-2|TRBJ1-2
CASSLEDAHPVDYTF
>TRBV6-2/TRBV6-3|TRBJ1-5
CASSYHRVGNQPQHF
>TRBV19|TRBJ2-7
CASSGGTGIYEQYF
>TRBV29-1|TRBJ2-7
CSVWTGYNEQYF
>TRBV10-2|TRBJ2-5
CATSNSGSLETQYF
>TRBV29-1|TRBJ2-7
CSVGAGTYEQYF
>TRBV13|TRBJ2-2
CASSQRLALGTGELFF
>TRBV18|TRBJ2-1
CASSPYGMGQGARDEQFF
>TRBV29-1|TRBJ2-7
CSVRLSVGVYEQYF
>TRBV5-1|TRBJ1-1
CASSSNAGGTEAFF